This T cell receptor (beta chain) was captured in a study of T-cell memory formation after mild COVID-19. The overall study: Largely, the TCR clusters proved donor specific.

Constant-segment primers served in 5'RACE that generated TCR alpha and TCR beta cDNA libraries bearing sample barcodes and UMIs. Each CDR3 protein gets one entry after TCRdb re-called the 5' RACE reads with MiXCR. The table records 55,000 to 70,000 distinct CDR3 sequences, around 30% of them present only once. This clonotype was seen only a few times. Looked up from germline, CDR1 is LGHNA and CDR2 is YSLEER. With 0 bases removed from V and 5 bases from J, the gap between germline ends came to 11 bases. The CDR3 is made up of 14 amino acids. The source material was PBMCs or a T cell subset sorted from them (not recorded which). V usage is TRBV4-3 and J usage is TRBJ2-7; D remains ambiguous. This receptor was obtained from a man in his late teens or twenties who had mild COVID-19 (a few samples of this study predate the infection). Cell type and time point are not known. CDR3 loop: CASSQDLGFHEQYF. The DNA for the CDR3 is TGCGCCAGCAGCCAAGATTTGGGATTCCACGAGCAGTACTTC.